This T cell receptor beta chain comes out of a study of T cell responses to AZD1222 COVID-19 vaccine. General study findings and limits: It was only a handful of AZD1222 recipients who were seropositive at baseline. At 160-218 and 743-854, vaccine-associated CD4 TCRs were dominant, and they spanned spike. Females made up more of the donors, who were largely white British, and clonal diversity may have come out too low.

With respect to this clone: Its antigen is not identified.

This table comes from immunoSEQ multiplex PCR, and its TCRdb copy is limited to in-frame clones, with some not included. This sample has approximately 140,000 clones, with roughly 90% found just once. The V segment lost 4 bases and the J segment 8 bases; nucleotides outside the gene matches: 10. Germline V gene sequence: CDR1 LGHNA, CDR2 YSLEER. CDR3 length equals 15 residues. Recipients boosted at about 4 weeks or about 12 weeks are pooled. This chain joins TRBV4-3 and TRBJ2-1, with 8 nucleotides matching TRBD2. This TCR was sampled from an adult who received the AZD1222 COVID-19 vaccine. The sample was peripheral blood, taken 28 days after the second AZD1222 dose. The CDR3 sequence is CASSLAAGANHEQFF. The CDR3 DNA is TGCGCCAGCAGCCTGGCAGCGGGAGCTAACCATGAGCAGTTCTTC.